These 23 T cell receptor beta chains came from one sample sequenced in a study of T-cell memory formation after mild COVID-19. Via MiXCR, TCRdb re-called the 5' RACE reads, giving one row per CDR3 protein. The data hold tens of thousands of distinct CDR3 sequences, with approximately 23% observed a single time. The sample was PBMCs or a T cell subset sorted from them (not recorded which). These receptors were obtained from a man aged 18 to 30 who had mild COVID-19 (a few samples of this study predate the infection). Cell type and time point are not known.

This chain connects TRBV4-1 to TRBJ2-3; weak D call: TRBD2 (6 bases). The CDR3 sequence is 15 residues long. V was pared by 7 bases and J by 0 bases, with 14 bases between. In germline, CDR1 is MGHRA, CDR2 YSYEKL. The CDR3 region is CASKERVLSTDTQYF. CDR3 DNA: TGCGCCAGCAAGGAGCGGGTACTTAGCACAGATACGCAGTATTTT.

The table lists this clonotype with a few counts. The chain has TRBV9 and TRBJ2-5; D is unclear. Deletions cut 3 bases from V and 5 bases from J, with 17 bases between. The V gene's germline CDR1 is SGDLS and CDR2 YYNGEE. CDR3 length equals 15 residues. For the CDR3, the DNA is TGTGCCAGCAGCGACCCCGGCGGCCAAGGGGAGACCCAGTACTTC. Translation: CASSDPGGQGETQYF.

This chain links TRBV29-1 with TRBJ2-6; 8 positions match TRBD1. In germline, CDR1 is SQVTM, CDR2 ANQGSEA. The CDR3 spans 16 residues. J lost 0 bases, V lost 3 bases, and 4 bases had no gene match. CDR3 coding DNA: TGCAGCGTTGAGCAGGGGGCGGGCTCTGGGGCCAACGTCCTGACTTTC. Its protein product is CSVEQGAGSGANVLTF.

The chain couples TRBV28 to TRBJ2-7, with D perhaps TRBD1 (7 bases). Germline V lookup: CDR1 MDHEN, CDR2 SYDVKM. V was pared by 6 bases and J by 2 bases, with 14 bases between. The CDR3 is made up of 14 amino acids. The DNA of the CDR3 is TGTGCCAGCAGCCACGCCAGGGGGGCCTACGAGCAGTACGTC. Its protein is CASSHARGAYEQYV.

This clonotype was seen more than once but under ten times. This rearrangement joins TRBV6-5 to TRBJ2-1; TRBD2 agrees at 11 bases. Germline CDR1 and CDR2: MNHEY and SVGAGI. J lost 7 bases, V lost 6 bases, and 11 bases had no gene match. This CDR3 is built from 16 residues. CDR3 loop: CASSHSSGGMKNEQFF. The CDR3 DNA reads as TGTGCCAGCAGCCACTCTAGCGGGGGGATGAAGAATGAGCAGTTCTTC.

The V gene is TRBV5-1, the J gene TRBJ1-1; 9 nucleotides line up with TRBD1. V gave up 0 bases and J gave up 1 base; unmatched junction bases: 7. The CDR3 has 17 amino acids. Per the germline V gene, CDR1 is SGHRS and CDR2 is YFSETQ. CDR3 residues: CASSLGDRELGNTEAFF. DNA for the CDR3: TGCGCCAGCAGCTTGGGGGACAGGGAGTTGGGGAACACTGAAGCTTTCTTT.

The gene calls are TRBV27 and TRBJ2-7; no clear D. Trimming took 0 bases from V and 6 from J, leaving 9 bases between them. CDR1 and CDR2 from the germline V gene are MNHEY and SMNVEV (reference sequence). This CDR3 spans 13 amino acids. CDR3 amino acids: CASSLSSLVEQYF. The CDR3 DNA reads as TGTGCCAGCAGTTTATCATCTCTAGTCGAGCAGTACTTC.

A few counts support this clonotype. The genes are TRBV7-3 and TRBJ2-7, with D tentatively TRBD1 (5 bases). The CDR3 sequence is 13 residues long. V lost 1 base and J 6 bases, leaving 10 bases between the germline ends. The germline V gene has CDR1 SGHTA and CDR2 FQGTGA. The CDR3 DNA reads TGTGCCAGCAGCTTAAGCCCAGGGCGCGAGCAGTACGTC. It codes for CASSLSPGREQYV.

The CDR3 nucleotides are TGTGCCAGCCGCTTCGGGGGCGGGAAGACCCAGTACTTC. Amino acid sequence: CASRFGGGKTQYF. The rearrangement joins TRBV6-2 or TRBV6-3 to TRBJ2-5, with D possibly being TRBD1 or TRBD2 (6 bases each). This CDR3 region has 13 residues. The germline V gene has CDR1 MNHEY and CDR2 SVGEGT. The V end was cut by 8 bases, the J end by 6 bases, with 16 bases between.

This rearrangement joins TRBV6-6 to TRBJ2-5; possibly TRBD1 or TRBD2 for D (6 bases each). Trimming removed 1 base from V and 1 base from J, with 19 bases in between. Germline lookup yields CDR1 MNHNY and CDR2 SVGAGI (reference sequence). There are 18 residues in the CDR3. CDR3 nucleotide sequence: TGTGCCAGCAGTTACTTCTACACGACGGGGGCGACCCAAGAGACCCAGTACTTC. Translated: CASSYFYTTGATQETQYF.

The chain carries TRBV6-2 or TRBV6-3 and TRBJ1-6, with D uncertain. The CDR3 extends over 16 amino acids. CDR1 is MNHEY and CDR2 is SVGEGT in the germline V gene. Trimming removed 6 bases from V and 3 bases from J, with 15 bases in between. CDR3 sequence (DNA): TGTGCCAGCAGCGCCCGGACCGTCCTCTATAATTCACCCCTCCACTTT. Its protein product is CASSARTVLYNSPLHF.

The chain has TRBV4-3 and TRBJ2-5; D not certain. Per the germline V gene, CDR1 is LGHNA and CDR2 is YSLEER. Trimming stripped 0 bases from V and 5 bases from J, with 10 bases between. The CDR3 spans 14 residues. CDR3 bases: TGCGCCAGCAGCCAAGACTCGACCTGGGAGACCCAGTACTTC. Translating it yields CASSQDSTWETQYF.

The rearrangement links TRBV7-3 to TRBJ2-1; either TRBD1 or TRBD2 may supply D (5 bases each). The V and J ends lost 8 bases and 0 bases respectively, with 14 bases between them. Germline V CDR1 and CDR2: SGHTA, FQGTGA. CDR3 length: 15 residues. The CDR3 nucleotides are TGTGCCAGCTCGGGTGGGGGTGGCTCCTACAATGAGCAGTTCTTC. It codes for CASSGGGGSYNEQFF.

This clonotype was counted at least ten times. The CDR3 loop is CASTPIGGGYEQYF. In DNA form, the CDR3 reads TGTGCCAGCACCCCCATAGGGGGAGGGTACGAGCAGTACTTC. This chain uses TRBV6-5 with TRBJ2-7; maybe TRBD2 (7 bases). Germline CDR1 MNHEY, CDR2 SVGAGI. CDR3 length: 14 amino acids. The germline V and J ends were trimmed by 7 bases and 4 bases, with 17 bases remaining between them.

In its sample, this clonotype was seen a few times. The V call is TRBV7-2, the J call TRBJ1-2; possible D gene TRBD1, 5 bases. V was cut by 7 bases and J by 4 bases, with 13 bases left in between. CDR1 is SGHTA and CDR2 is FQGNSA in the germline V gene. The CDR3 covers 13 residues. This chain's CDR3 is CASNNWGVYGYTF. CDR3 in DNA: TGTGCCAGCAACAACTGGGGCGTCTATGGCTACACCTTC.

In this sample, this clonotype turned up a few times. The V call is TRBV11-2, the J call TRBJ2-5; 8 nucleotides line up with TRBD2. CDR3 length: 17 residues. V shed 1 base and J 0 bases; nucleotides not matched to a gene: 7. CDR1 and CDR2 from the germline V gene are SGHAT and FQNNGV. CDR3 in amino acids: CASSLVPAGAYQETQYF. CDR3 coding DNA: TGTGCCAGCAGCTTAGTACCAGCGGGGGCCTACCAAGAGACCCAGTACTTC.

This clonotype came up a few times. The rearrangement joins TRBV29-1 to TRBJ2-3; maybe TRBD2 (5 bases). CDR3 length: 18 amino acids. V was pared by 7 bases and J by 2 bases, with 28 bases between. Germline values: CDR1 SQVTM, CDR2 ANQGSEA. The chain's CDR3 is CSARPTIVSAGLTDTQYF. The CDR3 coding sequence is TGCAGCGCCCGGCCGACCATTGTTAGCGCGGGTCTCACAGATACGCAGTATTTT.

This clonotype showed up just a few times. The rearrangement joins TRBV18 to TRBJ1-2, with a possible D match to TRBD1 (6 bases). There are 15 residues in the CDR3. CDR1 and CDR2 (germline): KGHSH, LQKENI. Trimming left V 0 bases short and J 0 bases short, with 8 bases between. In DNA, the CDR3 is TGTGCCAGCTCACCACCGGACAGAACTAACTATGGCTACACCTTC. Its protein product is CASSPPDRTNYGYTF.

This clonotype was seen at least ten times. The chain combines TRBV7-9 with TRBJ2-2; the D gene is possibly TRBD1 (5 bases). The CDR3 is made up of 15 amino acids. The germline V gene has CDR1 SEHNR and CDR2 FQNEAQ (reference sequence). The germline V and J ends were trimmed by 4 bases and 6 bases, with 15 bases remaining between them. CDR3 bases: TGTGCCAGCAGCTCATTACGTAGGGGCTCCGGGGAGCTGTTTTTT. Protein product: CASSSLRRGSGELFF. The variable domain in full, with the rest retrieved from reference TRBV7-9 and TRBJ2-2, is DTGVSQNPRHKITKRGQNVTFRCDPISEHNRLYWYRQTLGQGPEFLTYFQNEAQLEKSRLLSDRFSAERPKGSFSTLEIQRTEQGDSAMYLCASSSLRRGSGELFFGEGSRLTVL.

The rearrangement links TRBV4-1 to TRBJ1-5, with 8 nucleotides matching TRBD1. The CDR3 length is 13 residues. Germline-derived CDR1 and CDR2 are MGHRA and YSYEKL. J gave up 6 bases and V 3 bases, and 1 base lay outside the gene matches. The CDR3 nucleotides are TGCGCCAGCAGCCAGACAGGGGCTCAGCCCCAGCATTTT. As protein: CASSQTGAQPQHF.

This clonotype appeared a few times. V is TRBV20-1 and J is TRBJ1-5; D not certain. The CDR3 runs 14 residues. Germline CDR1 DFQATT, CDR2 SNEGSKA (reference sequence). V lost 3 bases and J 3 bases, leaving 12 bases between the germline ends. The CDR3 is CSASVTASNQPQHF. CDR3 sequence (DNA): TGCAGTGCTAGTGTAACAGCGTCCAATCAGCCCCAGCATTTT.

This chain connects TRBV19 to TRBJ2-7; 8 bases fit TRBD1. The V segment lost 7 bases and the J segment 1 base; nucleotides outside the gene matches: 6. The CDR3 loop spans 14 amino acids. Germline V gene sequence: CDR1 LNHDA, CDR2 SQIVND (reference sequence). The CDR3 here is CASTLTGGSYEQYF. The CDR3 bases are TGTGCCAGTACCTTAACAGGGGGATCCTACGAGCAGTACTTC.

This clonotype was observed a few times. The chain is built from TRBV24-1 and TRBJ2-1; D assignment may be TRBD1 or TRBD2 (5 bases each). CDR1 and CDR2 (germline): KGHDR, SFDVKD. The CDR3 has 16 residues. V dropped 0 bases and J dropped 3 bases, with 11 bases sitting between them. Here the CDR3 reads CATSDLGGARYNEQFF. The CDR3 DNA is TGTGCCACCAGTGATTTGGGGGGAGCACGCTACAATGAGCAGTTCTTC.